The present T cell receptor (beta chain) was sequenced within a study of liver allograft versus peripheral blood T cells. Background on the study: Transplanted livers held T cell receptor repertoires, and these were compared with repertoires in recipients' peripheral blood. Study results and limitations: It was reported that the T cell receptor repertoires found inside liver allografts differed from those that were detected in peripheral blood.

The germline V gene encodes CDR1 LNHDA and CDR2 SQIVND (reference sequence). V lost 6 bases and J 0 bases, leaving 6 bases between the germline ends. This CDR3 comprises 13 residues. Each CDR3 protein is one row after TCRdb ran MiXCR on the reads. The data contain some 4,000 distinct CDR3 sequences, around 19% of them singletons. This clonotype is medium-sized (0.01 to 0.1%). What it binds is unknown. The rearrangement joins TRBV19 to TRBJ1-5; D gene uncertain. The sequence was collected from a human patient who had a liver transplant. Some T cells may be the graft donor's. This CDR3 is CASSLNSNQPQHF. CDR3 nucleotide sequence: TGTGCCAGTAGCTTAAATAGCAATCAGCCCCAGCATTTT.